One and the same sample provided the 10 T cell receptor beta chains below, sequenced in a study of blood T cell repertoires in COVID-19. Sequencing was performed with immunoSEQ multiplex PCR; in TCRdb, only in-frame clones are kept and a portion is missing. The top ten clones hold roughly 14% of a sample with tens of thousands of clones, around 88% of them seen once. Sequenced material: peripheral blood. Receptor source: a human donor in a cohort sampled during active COVID-19.

The V gene is TRBV15, the J gene TRBJ2-3; D is uncertain. V gave up 2 bases and J gave up 0 bases, with 9 bases separating them. This CDR3 has 15 amino acids. In germline, CDR1 is LNHNV, CDR2 YYDKDF (reference sequence). The CDR3: CATSRFYPSTDTQYF. The DNA for the CDR3 is TGTGCCACCAGCAGATTTTATCCCAGCACAGATACGCAGTATTTT. Looking up the rest from reference TRBV15 and TRBJ2-3 gives the full variable domain: DAMVIQNPRYQVTQFGKPVTLSCSQTLNHNVMYWYQQKSSQAPKLLFHYYDKDFNNEADTPDNFQSRRPNTSFCFLDIRSPGLGDTAMYLCATSRFYPSTDTQYFGPGTRLTVL.

Written as DNA, the CDR3 is TGTGCCAGCAGCTTAAGCTCGAGCGGGGGCGGGGAGCTGTTTTTT. Its protein is CASSLSSSGGGELFF. The chain uses TRBV7-3 and TRBJ2-2; 8 nucleotides match TRBD2. V was clipped by 1 base and J by 7 bases; unmatched bases: 5. The germline CDR1 and CDR2 sequences are SGHTA and FQGTGA. The CDR3 consists of 15 residues. The full variable domain, its missing parts supplied by reference TRBV7-3 and TRBJ2-2, is GAGVSQTPSNKVTEKGKYVELRCDPISGHTALYWYRQSLGQGPEFLIYFQGTGAADDSGLPNDRFFAVRPEGSVSTLKIQRTERGDSAVYLCASSLSSSGGGELFFGEGSRLTVL.

The rearrangement uses TRBV5-4 and TRBJ1-2, with TRBD1 identical over 7 bases. The germline gives CDR1 SGHNT, CDR2 YYREEE (reference sequence). The V segment lost 4 bases and the J segment 10 bases; nucleotides outside the gene matches: 10. This CDR3 is 13 amino acids long. The CDR3 bases are TGTGCCAGCAGCCTACCTGACAGGGTTGACTACACCTTC. This translates into CASSLPDRVDYTF.

The chain carries TRBV3-1 (or the pseudogene TRBV3-2) and TRBJ2-2; 8 bases agree with TRBD2. From germline, CDR1 is LGHDT and CDR2 YNNKEL (reference sequence). Trimming removed 5 bases from V and 4 bases from J; junction bases left unmatched: 15. The CDR3 sequence is 18 residues long. The CDR3 loop reads CASSSRVPAGVITGELFF. Written as DNA, the CDR3 is TGTGCCAGCAGCTCCCGCGTGCCAGCGGGAGTCATCACCGGGGAGCTGTTTTTT.

This clone was seen a handful of times. V usage is TRBV4-1 and J usage is TRBJ2-7, with 9 bases matching TRBD1. The ends lost 1 base at V and 6 bases at J; junction bases unmatched: 13. The CDR3 has 17 residues. The germline V gene has CDR1 MGHRA and CDR2 YSYEKL. The CDR3 here is CASSQVIALGTGREQYF. CDR3 nucleotides: TGCGCCAGCAGCCAAGTTATAGCCCTCGGGACAGGGCGCGAGCAGTACTTC.

Notes on this clone: Sequence at one end of the junction differs from germline and may be a read error. The chain couples TRBV5-6 to TRBJ2-1; D is unclear. The CDR3 has 13 residues. Germline V gene sequence: CDR1 SGHDT, CDR2 YYEEEE. The CDR3 protein is CASSLGAQAQTIF. DNA of the CDR3: TGTGCCAGCAGCTTGGGTGCCCAGGCCCAAACAATCTTC.

The chain links TRBV27 to TRBJ1-2; 8 bases line up with TRBD1. V lost 5 bases to trimming and J lost 8 bases; unmatched junction nucleotides: 7. CDR3 length: 13 residues. From germline, CDR1 is MNHEY and CDR2 SMNVEV (reference sequence). CDR3 protein: CASSPRGRRGYTF. In DNA, the CDR3 is TGTGCCAGCAGTCCCAGGGGGCGAAGGGGCTACACCTTC.

The V gene is TRBV11-2, the J gene TRBJ2-7; TRBD2 might be the D (5 bases). This CDR3 region has 14 residues. V was clipped by 3 bases and J by 0 bases, with 9 bases between them. Germline V gene lookup returns CDR1 SGHAT and CDR2 FQNNGV. The CDR3 DNA is TGTGCCAGCAGCTTGGAACGGGACTCCTACGAGCAGTACTTC. Amino acids: CASSLERDSYEQYF.

The chain has TRBV6-5 and TRBJ2-7, with 8 bases identical to TRBD1. The trim removed 7 bases at V and 2 bases at J, leaving 7 bases unmatched. This CDR3 has 14 amino acids. CDR1 is MNHEY, CDR2 SVGAGI, per germline. The CDR3 is CASISRDRTYEQYF. The CDR3 coding sequence is TGTGCCAGCATCAGCCGGGACAGGACCTACGAGCAGTACTTC.

V and J are TRBV18 and TRBJ1-2; D is perhaps TRBD1 (6 bases). The CDR3 is 16 amino acids. Germline V CDR1 and CDR2: KGHSH, LQKENI. V was trimmed by 5 bases and J by 3 bases, leaving 19 bases between them. The CDR3 DNA reads TGTGCCAGCTCAACTATACAGGGAGCAGGGGACTATGGCTACACCTTC. Amino acids: CASSTIQGAGDYGYTF.